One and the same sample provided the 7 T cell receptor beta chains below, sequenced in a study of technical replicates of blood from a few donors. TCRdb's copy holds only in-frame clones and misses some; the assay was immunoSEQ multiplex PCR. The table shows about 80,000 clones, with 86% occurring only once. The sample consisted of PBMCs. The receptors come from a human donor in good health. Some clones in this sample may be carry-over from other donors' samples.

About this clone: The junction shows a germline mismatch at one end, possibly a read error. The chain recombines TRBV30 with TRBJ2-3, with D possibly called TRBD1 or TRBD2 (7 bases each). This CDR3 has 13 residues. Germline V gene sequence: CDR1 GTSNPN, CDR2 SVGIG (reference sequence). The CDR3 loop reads CAGRDSSTDTQYF. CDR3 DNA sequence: TGTGCCGGGAGGGACAGCAGCACAGATACGCAGTATTTT.

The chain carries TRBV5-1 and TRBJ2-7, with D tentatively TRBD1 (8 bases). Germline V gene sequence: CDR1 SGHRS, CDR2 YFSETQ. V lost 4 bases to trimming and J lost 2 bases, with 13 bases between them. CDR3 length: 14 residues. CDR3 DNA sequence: TGCGCCAGCAGCGAAACAGGGGGGGCCTACGAGCAGTACTTC. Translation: CASSETGGAYEQYF. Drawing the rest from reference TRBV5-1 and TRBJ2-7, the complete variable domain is KAGVTQTPRYLIKTRGQQVTLSCSPISGHRSVSWYQQTPGQGLQFLFEYFSETQRNKGNFPGRFSGRQFSNSRSEMNVSTLELGDSALYLCASSETGGAYEQYFGPGTRLTVT.

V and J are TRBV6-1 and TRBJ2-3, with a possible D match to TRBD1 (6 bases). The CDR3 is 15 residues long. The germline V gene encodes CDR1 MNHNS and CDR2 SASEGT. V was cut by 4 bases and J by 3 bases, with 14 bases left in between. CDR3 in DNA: TGTGCCAGCAGTGGGGGACATATCGGGACAGATACGCAGTATTTT. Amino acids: CASSGGHIGTDTQYF.

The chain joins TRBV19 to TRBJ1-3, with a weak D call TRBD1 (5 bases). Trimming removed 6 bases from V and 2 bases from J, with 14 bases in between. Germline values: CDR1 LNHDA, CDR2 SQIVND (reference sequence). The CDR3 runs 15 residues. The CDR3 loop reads CASRNLGGTGNTIYF. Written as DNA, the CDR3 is TGTGCCAGTAGGAACCTCGGGGGAACTGGAAACACCATATATTTT.

CDR3 bases: TGTGCCAGCAGCTTAGAGCCGGGGAACACCATATATTTT. Encoded protein: CASSLEPGNTIYF. The chain has TRBV7-2 and TRBJ1-3; no clear D gene. Trimming stripped 1 base from V and 7 bases from J, with 8 bases between. Looked up from germline, CDR1 is SGHTA and CDR2 is FQGNSA. This CDR3 contains 13 residues.

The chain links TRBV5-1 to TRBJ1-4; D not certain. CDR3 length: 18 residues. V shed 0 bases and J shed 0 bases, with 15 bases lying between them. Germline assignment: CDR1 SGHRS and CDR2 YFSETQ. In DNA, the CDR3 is TGCGCCAGCAGCTTGGGCTTGGCAGGCAGTCCAACTAATGAAAAACTGTTTTTT. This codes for CASSLGLAGSPTNEKLFF.

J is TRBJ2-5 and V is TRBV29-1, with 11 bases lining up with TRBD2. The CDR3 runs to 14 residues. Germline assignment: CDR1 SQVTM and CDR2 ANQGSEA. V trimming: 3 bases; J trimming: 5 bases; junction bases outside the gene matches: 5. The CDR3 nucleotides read TGCAGCGTTGACCCCTTAGCGGGAGGGGAGACCCAGTACTTC. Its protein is CSVDPLAGGETQYF.